This passage covers 6 T cell receptor beta chains from one sample sequenced in a study of identifying expanded T cells in peripheral blood. Measured with immunoSEQ multiplex PCR; TCRdb has only the in-frame clones, and not every one. The profile shows fewer than 85,000 clones, around nine tenths of them singletons. The sequenced material came from blood. The receptor source for this set is a person between 18 and 70 years old in good health.

The rearrangement uses TRBV6-1 and TRBJ2-4; TRBD2 matches 14 bases. CDR3 size: 18 residues. Germline V gene lookup returns CDR1 MNHNS and CDR2 SASEGT. V was pared by 4 bases and J by 0 bases, with 5 bases of the junction left unmatched. The CDR3 DNA follows: TGTGCCAGCAGTGGACTAGCGGGGGGGCCAATAGCCAAAAACATTCAGTACTTC. It translates to CASSGLAGGPIAKNIQYF.

The chain employs TRBV7-2 and TRBJ1-3; unclear D gene. The CDR3 length is 15 residues. CDR1 SGHTA and CDR2 FQGNSA come from the germline V gene. V lost 2 bases and J 0 bases, leaving 8 bases between the germline ends. The CDR3 protein is CASSLTRNSGNTIYF. DNA for the CDR3: TGTGCCAGCAGCTTAACGAGGAACTCTGGAAACACCATATATTTT.

The chain joins TRBV11-3 to TRBJ2-3; 8 bases are shared with TRBD2. CDR3 length: 16 residues. J lost 6 bases, V lost 5 bases, and 13 bases had no gene match. Germline-derived CDR1 and CDR2 are SGHNT and YENEEA. The CDR3 sequence: CASSPTSRGGWDTQYF. CDR3 coding DNA: TGTGCCAGCAGCCCCACGTCCCGGGGGGGCTGGGATACGCAGTATTTT.

This chain uses TRBV10-3 with TRBJ2-5, with D possibly matching TRBD1 (6 bases). The CDR3 consists of 15 residues. CDR1 is ENHRY, CDR2 SYGVKD, per germline. V lost 6 bases and J lost 0, with 14 bases in between. The CDR3: CAISRTVANQETQYF. In nucleotides, the CDR3 is TGTGCCATCAGCCGGACAGTTGCCAACCAAGAGACCCAGTACTTC.

As regards this clone: Compared with germline, one end of the junction differs, possibly owing to a read error. CDR3 sequence (DNA): TGTGCTAGCAGCTTAGAGGCTGGGGGCGCGCCCCAGTACTTC. It yields the protein CASSLEAGGAPQYF. The chain has TRBV7-7 and TRBJ2-5, with D perhaps TRBD1 (6 bases). The CDR3 runs to 14 residues. CDR1 SSHAT and CDR2 FNYEAQ come from the germline V gene (reference sequence).

The chain recombines TRBV11-2 with TRBJ2-7; 7 bases agree with TRBD2. This CDR3 is 11 amino acids long. Germline V gene lookup returns CDR1 SGHAT and CDR2 FQNNGV. The J segment lost 7 bases and the V segment lost 6 bases, leaving 3 bases of the junction unmatched. The CDR3 DNA reads as TGTGCCAGCAGTCAGGGAGGGGAGCAGTACTTC. Its protein is CASSQGGEQYF.